Presented here are 15 T cell receptor beta chains from one specimen sequenced in a study of T cell responses to AZD1222 COVID-19 vaccine. Profiled with immunoSEQ multiplex PCR; TCRdb holds only in-frame clones, not every one. This sample has tens of thousands of clones, with just over 90% found just once. The sequencing used peripheral blood, collected 28 days after the second AZD1222 dose. These receptors originate from an adult who received the AZD1222 COVID-19 vaccine.

The chain joins TRBV1 to TRBJ1-2; the table names TRBD1, a call not compared with the DNA. TRBV1 counts as a pseudogene. CDR3 size: 17 residues. Here the CDR3 reads CTSSHDLRQGTNYGYTF. Here the CDR3 DNA reads TGCACCAGCAGCCACGACCTAAGACAGGGAACCAACTATGGCTACACCTTC.

The V and J genes are TRBV4-2 and TRBJ2-5; TRBD2 matches 8 bases. This CDR3 is built from 15 residues. After removal of 1 base from V and 3 bases from J, the junction contained 4 bases not matched to a gene. Germline V gene lookup returns CDR1 LGHNA and CDR2 YNFKEQ. CDR3 sequence reads: CASSQVVAGKETQYF. The CDR3 DNA sequence: TGTGCCAGCAGCCAAGTTGTAGCGGGGAAAGAGACCCAGTACTTC.

This clone was seen repeatedly, ten times or more. The chain is built from TRBV2 and TRBJ1-4; D call uncertain. The CDR3 has 14 residues. V gave up 2 bases and J gave up 5 bases, with 9 bases separating them. CDR1 is SNHLY, CDR2 FYNNEI, per germline. The DNA of the CDR3 is TGTGCCAGCAGTGAACGAAGCTTAAATGAAAAACTGTTTTTT. It encodes CASSERSLNEKLFF.

The genes are TRBV9 and TRBJ1-5; D is unclear. Germline values: CDR1 SGDLS, CDR2 YYNGEE. The V end was cut by 4 bases, the J end by 0 bases, with 8 bases between. The CDR3 loop spans 14 amino acids. The CDR3: CASSPYYSNQPQHF. CDR3 sequence (DNA): TGTGCCAGCAGCCCCTATTATAGCAATCAGCCCCAGCATTTT.

The chain combines TRBV15 with TRBJ2-5, with a possible D match to TRBD2 (5 bases). The CDR3 extends over 14 amino acids. Germline V gene data show CDR1 as LNHNV and CDR2 as YYDKDF (reference sequence). V was clipped by 1 base and J by 4 bases, with 10 bases between them. As DNA, the CDR3 is TGTGCCACCAGCAGAGGAGGGAGCGGAGAGACCCAGTACTTC. It specifies CATSRGGSGETQYF.

This chain connects TRBV9 to TRBJ2-7, with TRBD2 as a possible D gene (5 bases). Per germline, CDR1 SGDLS and CDR2 YYNGEE. The CDR3 is 13 residues long. Trimming took off 0 bases at V and 7 bases at J, with 11 bases between the two ends. The CDR3 here is CASSVGGAEEQYF. CDR3 DNA sequence: TGTGCCAGCAGCGTAGGGGGAGCGGAGGAGCAGTACTTC.

This chain connects TRBV19 to TRBJ2-2; D not resolved. This CDR3 is built from 15 residues. Germline-derived CDR1 and CDR2 are LNHDA and SQIVND (reference sequence). The V and J ends lost 6 bases and 1 base respectively, with 12 bases between them. The CDR3 sequence is CASRVGKLNTGELFF. Here the CDR3 DNA reads TGTGCCAGTAGAGTCGGCAAGCTGAACACCGGGGAGCTGTTTTTT.

The genes are TRBV13 and TRBJ2-2; possibly TRBD2 for D (6 bases). CDR3 length: 18 amino acids. The V end was cut by 3 bases, the J end by 5 bases, with 22 bases between. Germline V lookup: CDR1 PRHDT, CDR2 FYEKMQ (reference sequence). The CDR3 protein is CASSFGYLVSGGTGELFF. The CDR3 region has the DNA TGTGCCAGCAGCTTCGGCTATCTGGTTAGCGGAGGGACCGGGGAGCTGTTTTTT.

The chain carries TRBV25-1 and TRBJ2-5; tentatively, D is TRBD2 (7 bases). Trimming removed 4 bases from V and 4 bases from J, with 13 bases in between. Germline lookup yields CDR1 MGHDK and CDR2 SYGVNS. The CDR3 loop spans 14 amino acids. As DNA, the CDR3 is TGTGCCAGCAGTGCCCGAAGGGGGGGAGAGACCCAGTACTTC. It codes for CASSARRGGETQYF.

This sequence joins TRBV4-3 and TRBJ2-5, with 14 bases matching TRBD2. J gave up 0 bases and V 0 bases, and 3 bases lay outside the gene matches. The germline gives CDR1 LGHNA, CDR2 YSLEER. The CDR3 sequence is 18 residues long. The CDR3 loop is CASSQEGLAGEYQETQYF. CDR3 coding DNA: TGCGCCAGCAGCCAAGAGGGACTAGCGGGGGAGTACCAAGAGACCCAGTACTTC.

The rearrangement joins TRBV6-6 to TRBJ1-1; possibly TRBD1 for D (5 bases). This CDR3 is 14 amino acids long. Trimming stripped 0 bases from V and 5 bases from J, with 10 bases between. CDR1 and CDR2 (germline): MNHNY, SVGAGI (reference sequence). CDR3 DNA: TGTGCCAGCAGTTACTCAGAAAGGGGAACTGAAGCTTTCTTT. It is translated as CASSYSERGTEAFF.

This rearrangement joins TRBV4-1 to TRBJ1-2, with a tentative D call TRBD1 (5 bases). CDR3 length equals 15 residues. Germline V gives CDR1 MGHRA, CDR2 YSYEKL. With 6 bases removed from V and 1 base from J, the gap between germline ends came to 15 bases. The CDR3 here is CASRTGEGLNYGYTF. CDR3 nucleotide sequence: TGCGCCAGCAGGACCGGAGAGGGACTTAACTATGGCTACACCTTC.

J is TRBJ2-3 and V is TRBV29-1; 10 bases align to TRBD2. The V segment lost 7 bases and the J segment 2 bases; nucleotides outside the gene matches: 6. This CDR3 comprises 14 residues. In germline, CDR1 is SQVTM, CDR2 ANQGSEA. The CDR3 spells CSAWLAGVTDTQYF. CDR3 coding DNA: TGCAGCGCCTGGCTAGCGGGGGTCACAGATACGCAGTATTTT.

The chain recombines TRBV3-1 (or the pseudogene TRBV3-2) with TRBJ1-2; TRBD1 agrees at 8 bases. This CDR3 has 16 residues. The V and J ends lost 2 bases and 2 bases, in that order; junction bases with no gene match: 7. CDR1 and CDR2 (germline): LGHDT, YNNKEL (reference sequence). CDR3 region: CASSQSGTGRNYGYTF. CDR3 DNA: TGTGCCAGCAGCCAATCCGGGACAGGAAGAAACTATGGCTACACCTTC.

The chain links TRBV6-5 to TRBJ1-6; D uncertain. Trimming removed 4 bases at V and 3 bases at J, with 7 bases between. This CDR3 is built from 14 residues. Looked up from germline, CDR1 is MNHEY and CDR2 is SVGAGI. The CDR3 nucleotides read TGTGCCAGCAGTTCTGAGAACTATAATTCACCCCTCCACTTT. This encodes CASSSENYNSPLHF.